This T cell receptor beta chain originates from a study of blood T cell repertoires in COVID-19. Here immunoSEQ multiplex PCR was the method, and the copy in TCRdb shows in-frame clones only, minus some. The sample contains over 20,000 clones, nearly 90% of which appear only once. V lost 10 bases and J lost 8; bases outside the gene matches: 13. CDR3 length equals 13 residues. The germline V gene encodes CDR1 MNHEY and CDR2 SVGAGI. The origin of this receptor is a man aged 65 to 79 with acute or convalescent COVID-19. V is TRBV6-5 and J is TRBJ1-2; 7 bases fit TRBD1. Sequences were obtained from peripheral blood. The CDR3 spells CATRSDRLRGYTF. CDR3 nucleotide sequence: TGTGCCACCCGTTCGGACAGGCTCAGGGGCTACACCTTC.